This T cell receptor beta chain derives from a study of regulatory T cells in long-lasting Graves disease. For TCR beta, libraries came from iRepertoire HTBI primers and Arm-PCR of CDR3 regions. A single record per CDR3 protein comes from TCRdb applying MiXCR to the multiplex PCR reads. This table holds hundreds of thousands of distinct CDR3 sequences, approximately 15% found once. This clonotype occurred many times. Its antigen is as yet unknown. The time point is: newly diagnosed GD, antithyroid drugs for less than 3 months. From RNA extracted from PBMCs, the TCR library was made. Patients met American Thyroid Association criteria for Graves' disease. An endocrinology department in Xi'an, China, recruited the patients. The EDTA tubes were filled with approximately 10 milliliters of drawn peripheral blood. General study points: Fewer public clonotypes were shared by new patients (around 990) than by persistent patients (2,741).

This CDR3 comprises 14 residues. Germline CDR1 MNHEY, CDR2 SVGEGT. V lost 2 bases and J lost 1; bases outside the gene matches: 2. These data were also filed under a second study, of T cells in Graves' hyperthyroidism and ophthalmopathy.

This chain joins TRBV6-2 or TRBV6-3 and TRBJ2-7, with 7 bases lining up with TRBD1. The source is a woman between 25 and 40 years old with Graves disease. The sequencing used peripheral blood mononuclear cells (PBMCs), collected at new diagnosis, from a patient treated with antithyroid drugs. The CDR3 DNA sequence: TGTGCCAGCAGTTACCGGGGACAGTCCTACGAGCAGTACTTC. This gives the protein CASSYRGQSYEQYF.